This T cell receptor (beta chain) emerged from a study of identical twins (dated by TCRdb to between 2015 and 2016). Turning to the overall study: To test whether fetal clonotypes persist, the study used deep sequencing on TCR alpha and beta repertoires from monozygotic twins, unrelated adults of various ages, and cord blood. To rule out contamination, replicate twin experiments were performed at different times with different library preparation protocols. Study-wide findings and limitations: Compared with coincidental sharing between unrelated individuals, an excess of low generation-probability sequences was observed among out-of-frame TCR alpha sequences shared between twins. Invariant T cells such as MAIT and iNKT could partly confound zero-insertion analyses, although diverse VJ usage argued against such confounding for most clonotypes. Abundant cord blood beta clonotypes had fewer insertions, young adult naive repertoires showed a similar but weaker trend, and memory repertoires showed no such trend. Because the same donors could not be followed over many years, the conclusions depended on cross-sectional statistical analysis. The excess sharing between twins in beta out-of-frame sequences was weaker because fewer shared sequences reduced the signal-to-noise ratio. Recombination models systematically underestimated out-of-frame TCR alpha sharing in monozygotic twins but agreed with sharing between unrelated individuals.

V lost 3 bases and J lost 1 base; the stretch between them is 8 bases long. Taken from the germline V gene, the CDR1 and CDR2 loops are SGHRS and YFSETQ. The CDR3 numbers 15 residues from cysteine through phenylalanine. Here the CDR3 DNA is all that survives: 45 bases in frame from base 1. Receptors were amplified or captured by 5' RACE. TCRdb shows the sequencer as Illumina HiSeq 2000. Template switching added a universal primer binding site, and the final cDNA carried a unique molecular identifier that allowed TCR cDNA molecules to be counted accurately. Specific primers in the conserved constant-segment region were used to synthesize first-strand cDNA for TCR alpha and beta chains. To control for contamination, every cDNA library was double barcoded, receiving both a SMART-Mk sample barcode and Illumina barcodes. TruSeq adapter sequences along with Illumina sample barcodes were introduced in two successive PCR steps. Sequencing of the TCR alpha and beta cDNA libraries was done on the Illumina HiSeq platform using custom primers. As for how the authors treated the data: Raw reads were processed with MiGEC to extract unique molecular identifiers, and MiXCR was used to determine CDR3 positions. Recombination models were inferred per individual with the repgenHMM and IGoR tools using an EM algorithm. Shared clonotype analysis was performed with the tcR package in R, normalizing sharing by the product of cloneset sizes. Out-of-frame nonproductive sequences were analyzed to study raw recombination free of thymic and clonal selection effects. TCRdb applied fastp at Q25 and MiXCR to the public reads, then kept only in-frame beta chains. CDR3 protein sequences are deduplicated, and each keeps its most common genes and DNA. The V and J calls come from TCRdb's annotation, not from the publication. A total of about 460,000 distinct CDR3 sequences appear in this sample, 14% of them only once. The ten largest clones represent roughly 0.5% of the sample.

Concerning this clonotype: This clone's antigen is unknown. The input lacks base qualities; no much larger clone sits a single base away.

Only healthy Caucasian donors were included. Three pairs of female monozygotic twins, all aged about 18 to 30 years, were included in the twin cohort. Positive isolation kits from Invitrogen were used to isolate CD4+ and CD8+ T cell populations. These data also formed part of another study, on yellow fever vaccine responses in identical twins. As the second publication notes: According to the authors, the vaccine-induced T cell response in identical twins seemed to be partly convergent and partly specific to each individual. In identical twins, the study followed T cell clones that responded to the vaccine with precision.

The specimen was CD4+ T cells sorted from blood. This clonotype originated in a woman younger than 30 in good health. The rearrangement joined TRBV5-1 to TRBJ2-6; the D gene remains uncertain. Read as DNA, the sequence is TGCGCCAGCAGCTCCGGCCGATCTGGGGCCAACGTCCTGACTTTC. The translation is CASSSGRSGANVLTF.